This T cell receptor (beta chain) emerged from a study of human T cells and chemical hapten exposure. Specified time point: pre-sensitization, week 0. The sample's treatment: therapeutic diphenylcyclopropenone sensitization with weekly scalp DPC. Separate cDNA molecules received unique molecular identifiers, which the library attached to them. TCRdb re-called the RACE reads with MiXCR, one entry per CDR3 protein. The table records 52,000 or so distinct CDR3 sequences, roughly 10% of them present only once. Germline lookup yields CDR1 MDHEN and CDR2 SYDVKM. The V end was cut by 6 bases, the J end by 8 bases, with 10 bases between. CDR3 size: 11 residues.

The sample was whole blood, taken in connection with sensitization to the hapten diphenylcyclopropenone (DPC). V gene TRBV28 combines with J gene TRBJ1-1; D gene uncertain. The receptor comes from a man between 40 and 49 years old with alopecia areata. Some clones in this sample may be carry-over from other donors' samples. CDR3 residues: CASRDFGEAFF. The CDR3 region has the DNA TGTGCCAGCAGGGATTTTGGGGAAGCTTTCTTT.